This entry features one T cell receptor beta chain sequence. This clonotype has at least ten counts. Its recognized antigen is unknown. Qualities for individual bases were not recorded, and no much larger clone is one base off. Stable Graves' hyperthyroidism was defined as the absence of progression to ophthalmopathy over 18 months of follow-up. Hyperthyroidism patients were newly diagnosed, with disease duration under 2 months, and aged 18 to 65 years. Patients with uncontrolled infections, other autoimmune diseases, pregnancy or lactation were excluded. Clinical symptoms, serum thyroxine and TRAb, thyroid ultrasound, and orbital computed tomography formed the basis for the diagnoses. Ficoll-Paque density gradient centrifugation was used to isolate PBMCs from about 9 ml of fresh peripheral blood. Total RNA was extracted using Trizol reagent, and RNA quality was assessed on an Agilent 2100 Bioanalyzer.

This specimen comes from a study of T cells in Graves' hyperthyroidism and ophthalmopathy (dated by TCRdb to the late 2010s). About the study as a whole: Peripheral blood was collected at initial diagnosis, before any treatment. TCR V-J signatures able to tell the groups apart were searched for in a discovery cohort of 90 to 100 patients, of whom 40 to 45 had Graves' ophthalmopathy and roughly 59 had stable Graves' hyperthyroidism. An independent validation cohort of about 20 hyperthyroidism patients and 15 or so patients who later progressed to ophthalmopathy tested prospective prediction of ophthalmopathy. For training and testing, the 100 or so patients in the discovery cohort were randomly divided in a 7:3 ratio. In addition, the study compared T-cell repertoires in thyroid tissue and in blood from about 6 Graves' hyperthyroidism patients. Once sampling was done, hyperthyroidism patients were given methimazole at a starting dose of 30 mg daily, whereas ophthalmopathy patients were given high-dose intravenous methylprednisolone. The paper reports TCR Vbeta CDR3 sequencing of 135 peripheral blood samples: under 45 ophthalmopathy, fewer than 85 hyperthyroidism and around 17 progressor patients.

The full study reports these points: In validation, the model predicted progression to ophthalmopathy with over 60% sensitivity and 72% to 75% specificity, a median of approximately 6.5 months before onset. Sample size was not statistically predetermined, and investigators were not blinded to group allocation. Blood samples also contained most of the expanded thyroid clonotypes (frequency above 0.001), which suggests that blood repertoires may reflect thyroid immune responses. Ophthalmopathy was separated from stable hyperthyroidism by a 13 V-J signature model, with approximately 86% sensitivity and 81% to 82% specificity obtained in cross-validation and 80%/75% obtained in testing.

Amplification of TCR beta CDR3 regions was carried out from RNA transcripts. The first round of RT-PCR for the TCR CDR3 was performed with the HTBI primer set and the Qiagen OneStep RT-PCR kit. Libraries were constructed in a second round of multiplex PCR, after which size selection and purification were carried out. Sequencing of the libraries was done on an Illumina HiSeq2000 using paired-end 100 bp reads. Concerning the study's data processing: SOAPnuke was used to process the raw data, removing reads that contained adapters or uncalled bases, had a mean Phred below 15, or lacked an exact match to the constant primer or identifier. COPE v1.2.5 was used to merge the high-quality paired reads, and each unique nucleotide sequence was defined as a clonotype. Clonotypes were aligned to IMGT TRBV, TRBD and TRBJ reference segments using MiTCR v1.1. The analysis included only V-J combinations with a frequency above 0.0001, which together covered about 99% of the repertoires. A TCS score was defined as the ratio of F50 (clonal expansion) to E x V (chaos), with BLOSUM62-based TCRdist applied between CDR3 peptides within each V-J. Welch's t-statistics and random forest reduced some 510 V-J features to around 14, which were used in a naive Bayes classifier (R e1071). The public reads were run again by TCRdb, first through fastp at Q25 and then through MiXCR, and only productive beta chains were kept. Rows matching on CDR3 protein sequence are summarized as one entry with the most common DNA and genes. Clone size and V and J calls follow TCRdb, not the original study. Here the sample has some 210,000 distinct CDR3 sequences; about a sixth occur a single time. The ten top clones hold around 50% of the sample.

V is cut back by 5 bases and J by 6 bases, with 12 bases in the junction unmatched. The germline V gene (reference sequence) sets CDR1 to SEHNR and CDR2 to FQNEAQ. Taken from cysteine to phenylalanine, the CDR3 has 15 residues. Just CDR3 DNA is preserved here, 45 bases in frame from base 1. The sequence derives from a man between 50 and 59 years old with Graves' hyperthyroidism. Recombination linked TRBV7-9 to TRBJ2-7; 8 middle bases align to TRBD2. The sequenced sample was blood. The sequenced DNA: TGTGCCAGCAGCACTAGGAGCGGGGGAAATGGCGAGCAGTACTTC. This codes for CASSTRSGGNGEQYF. Joined to the reference TRBV7-9 and TRBJ2-7 proteins, this CDR3 gives the full variable domain: DTGVSQNPRHKITKRGQNVTFRCDPISEHNRLYWYRQTLGQGPEFLTYFQNEAQLEKSRLLSDRFSAERPKGSFSTLEIQRTEQGDSAMYLCASSTRSGGNGEQYFGPGTRLTVT.